This T cell receptor beta chain was identified during a study of human T cells and chemical hapten exposure. Between the trimmed V and J ends, which lost 9 bases and 0 bases, there was a span of 12 bases. The CDR3 extends over 13 amino acids. Germline V gives CDR1 MNHNS, CDR2 SASEGT. The time point denotes: patch test 3, about 24 weeks after DPC sensitization. Documented treatment: therapeutic diphenylcyclopropenone sensitization with weekly scalp DPC. Researchers extracted total RNA from unfractionated whole blood. The sample holds a few counts of this clonotype. TCRdb re-called the RACE reads through MiXCR, storing one row per CDR3 protein. The table has some 39,000 distinct CDR3 sequences, over 7.5% seen once.

The specimen comprised whole blood, sampled in connection with sensitization to the hapten diphenylcyclopropenone (DPC). This rearrangement joins TRBV6-1 to TRBJ2-7; no reliable D call. This clonotype originated in a man in his fifties or sixties with alopecia areata. Some clones in this sample may be carry-over from other donors' samples. The CDR3 sequence: CASTLVSSYEQYF. The CDR3, as DNA: TGTGCCAGTACACTTGTAAGCTCCTACGAGCAGTACTTC.